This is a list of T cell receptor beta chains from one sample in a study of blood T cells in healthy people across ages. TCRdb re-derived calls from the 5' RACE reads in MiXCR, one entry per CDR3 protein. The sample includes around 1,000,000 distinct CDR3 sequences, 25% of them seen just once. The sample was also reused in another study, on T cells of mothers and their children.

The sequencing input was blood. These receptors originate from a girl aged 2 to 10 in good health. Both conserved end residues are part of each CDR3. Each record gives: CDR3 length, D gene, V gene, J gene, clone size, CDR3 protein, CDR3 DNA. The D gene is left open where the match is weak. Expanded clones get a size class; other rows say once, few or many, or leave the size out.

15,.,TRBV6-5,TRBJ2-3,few,CASTRAQGVADTQYF,TGTGCCAGCACCAGAGCACAGGGAGTGGCAGATACGCAGTATTTT
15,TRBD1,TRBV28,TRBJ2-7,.,CASIGAIGTAAEQYF,TGTGCCAGCATCGGAGCGATCGGGACAGCAGCCGAGCAGTACTTC
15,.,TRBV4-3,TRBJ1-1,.,CASSQLSSVGTEAFF,TGCGCCAGCAGCCAACTATCGTCCGTAGGCACTGAAGCTTTCTTT
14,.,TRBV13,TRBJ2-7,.,CASRPGTWDGEQYF,TGTGCCAGCCGCCCCGGGACCTGGGATGGCGAGCAGTACTTC
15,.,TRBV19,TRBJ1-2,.,CASSIRDYNLYGYTF,TGTGCCAGTAGCATCCGGGACTACAACCTCTATGGCTACACCTTC
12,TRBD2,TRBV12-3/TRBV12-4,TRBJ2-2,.,CATTGRAGELFF,TGTGCCACCACGGGGAGGGCCGGGGAGCTGTTTTTT
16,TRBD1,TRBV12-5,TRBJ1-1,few,CASGLAGGEMNTEAFF,TGTGCTAGTGGTTTGGCAGGGGGCGAAATGAACACTGAAGCTTTCTTT
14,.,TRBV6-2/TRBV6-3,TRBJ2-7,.,CASSLPIPDNEQYF,TGTGCCAGCAGTCTTCCTATCCCGGACAACGAGCAGTACTTC
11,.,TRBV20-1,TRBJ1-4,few,CSARAQEPLFF,TGCAGTGCTAGAGCTCAGGAGCCGCTGTTTTTT
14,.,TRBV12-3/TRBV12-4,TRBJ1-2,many,CASSRPTGIYGYTF,TGTGCCAGCAGCCGCCCCACAGGGATCTATGGCTACACCTTC
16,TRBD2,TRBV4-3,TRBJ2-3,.,CASSQLTAGGSDTQYF,TGCGCCAGCAGCCAACTAACGGCGGGGGGTTCGGATACGCAGTATTTT
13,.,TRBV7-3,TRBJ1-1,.,CASRHLANTEAFF,TGTGCCAGCAGGCATCTGGCGAACACTGAAGCTTTCTTT
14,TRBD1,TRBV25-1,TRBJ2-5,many,CASSEGTGLETQYF,TGTGCCAGCAGTGAAGGGACAGGGCTAGAGACCCAGTACTTC
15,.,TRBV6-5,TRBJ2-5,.,CASSYSGLWQETQYF,TGTGCCAGCAGTTACTCAGGACTGTGGCAAGAGACCCAGTACTTC
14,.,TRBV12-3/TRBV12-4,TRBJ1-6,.,CASQGWGLDTPLHF,TGTGCCAGCCAAGGATGGGGGCTGGATACACCCCTCCACTTT
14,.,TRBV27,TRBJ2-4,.,CASSFRHYQNIQYF,TGTGCCAGCAGTTTCCGACATTATCAAAACATTCAGTACTTC
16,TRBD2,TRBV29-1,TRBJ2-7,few,CSVLGRGEGSSYEQYF,TGCAGCGTTCTTGGGAGGGGAGAGGGCAGCTCCTACGAGCAGTACTTC
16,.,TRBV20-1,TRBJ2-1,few,CSASPVERRSYNEQFF,TGCAGTGCTAGCCCGGTTGAGCGGCGCTCCTACAATGAGCAGTTCTTC
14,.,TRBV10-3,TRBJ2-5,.,CAISGGRGEETQYF,TGTGCCATCAGTGGAGGCAGGGGGGAAGAGACCCAGTACTTC
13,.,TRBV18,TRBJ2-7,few,CASSSSDGYEQYF,TGTGCCAGCTCATCCTCGGACGGGTACGAGCAGTACTTC
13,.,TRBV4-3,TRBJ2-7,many,CASSQDRSYEQYF,TGCGCCAGCAGCCAAGATCGGTCCTACGAGCAGTACTTC
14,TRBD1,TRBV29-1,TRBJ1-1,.,CSVEDVQGGAEAFF,TGCAGCGTTGAAGATGTACAGGGGGGAGCTGAAGCTTTCTTT
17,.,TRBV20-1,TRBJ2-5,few,CSARDPLDTIRQETQYF,TGCAGTGCTAGAGATCCTCTAGATACGATAAGGCAAGAGACCCAGTACTTC
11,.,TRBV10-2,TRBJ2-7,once,CASSEYTLQYF,TGCGCCAGCAGTGAGTATACACTTCAGTACTTC
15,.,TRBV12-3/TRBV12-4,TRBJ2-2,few,CASSSIGSSTGELFF,TGTGCCAGCAGTTCCATCGGGTCTTCCACCGGGGAGTTGTTTTTT
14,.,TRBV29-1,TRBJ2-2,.,CSVERRGRTGELFF,TGCAGCGTTGAACGGCGGGGGCGGACCGGGGAGCTGTTTTTT
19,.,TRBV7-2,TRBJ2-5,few,CASSFRGQALSPQQETQYF,TGTGCCAGCAGCTTCCGTGGCCAGGCGCTTTCCCCCCAGCAAGAGACCCAGTACTTC
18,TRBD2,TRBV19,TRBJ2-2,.,CASSTGLAGDLRTGELFF,TGTGCCAGTAGTACGGGACTAGCGGGAGATTTGAGGACCGGGGAGCTGTTTTTT
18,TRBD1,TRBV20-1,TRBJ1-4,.,CSASREGQGIGLNEKLFF,TGCAGTGCCTCCCGGGAGGGACAGGGGATCGGCCTAAATGAAAAACTGTTTTTT
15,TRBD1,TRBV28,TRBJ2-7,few,CASSLGTAQGYEQYF,TGTGCCAGCAGTCTCGGGACAGCTCAGGGCTACGAGCAGTACTTC
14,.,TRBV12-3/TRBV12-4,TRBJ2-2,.,CASSPRDEAGELFF,TGTGCCAGCAGCCCCAGAGATGAGGCCGGGGAGCTGTTTTTT
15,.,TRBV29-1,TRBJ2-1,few,CSVVGIWDSLGEQFF,TGCAGCGTTGTAGGTATTTGGGACTCCTTGGGGGAGCAGTTCTTC
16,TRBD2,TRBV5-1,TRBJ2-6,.,CASSFQAGAGANVLTF,TGCGCCAGCAGCTTTCAAGCGGGAGCTGGGGCCAACGTCCTGACTTTC
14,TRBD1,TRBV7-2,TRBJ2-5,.,CASSLAGTAETQYF,TGTGCCAGCAGCTTAGCGGGGACAGCCGAGACCCAGTACTTC
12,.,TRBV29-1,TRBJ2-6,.,CSVSAGANVLTF,TGCAGCGTTTCCGCTGGGGCCAACGTCCTGACTTTC
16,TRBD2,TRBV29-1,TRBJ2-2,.,CSVDTSGGPGTGELFF,TGCAGCGTTGATACTAGCGGGGGCCCGGGGACCGGGGAGCTGTTTTTT
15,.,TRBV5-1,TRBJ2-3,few,CASSSSQGSAHTQYF,TGCGCCAGCAGCTCCAGCCAAGGTTCCGCGCATACGCAGTATTTT
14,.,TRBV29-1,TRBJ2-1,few,CSVRGVIADWEQFF,TGCAGCGTCCGAGGAGTTATTGCCGATTGGGAGCAGTTCTTC
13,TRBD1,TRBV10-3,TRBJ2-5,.,CAISVTGTETQYF,TGTGCCATCAGTGTGACAGGGACAGAGACCCAGTACTTC
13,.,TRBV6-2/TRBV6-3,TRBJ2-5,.,CASSRQDASGRYF,TGTGCCAGCAGCCGCCAGGACGCGTCGGGGCGGTACTTC
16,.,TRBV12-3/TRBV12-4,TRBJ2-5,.,CASSLSLGLLGETQYF,TGTGCCAGCAGTTTAAGTTTGGGACTCCTAGGAGAGACCCAGTACTTC
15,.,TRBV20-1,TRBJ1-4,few,CSARYREGVGEKLFF,TGCAGTGCTAGATACAGGGAAGGGGTTGGGGAAAAACTGTTTTTT
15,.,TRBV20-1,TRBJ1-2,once,CSANRGSGSNYGYTF,TGCAGTGCTAATCGGGGGTCGGGGTCTAACTATGGCTACACCTTC
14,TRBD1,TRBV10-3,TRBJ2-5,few,CAISGQGGVETQYF,TGTGCCATCTCTGGACAGGGTGGTGTAGAGACCCAGTACTTC
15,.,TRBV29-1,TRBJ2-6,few,CSVEGGHPGANVLTF,TGCAGCGTTGAGGGGGGGCATCCTGGGGCCAACGTCCTGACTTTC
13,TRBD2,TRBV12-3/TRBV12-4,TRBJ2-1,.,CASSSAGGNEQFF,TGTGCCAGCAGTTCAGCGGGGGGCAATGAGCAGTTCTTC
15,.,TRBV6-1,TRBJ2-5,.,CASSEVVGSQETQYF,TGTGCCAGCAGTGAGGTGGTCGGGTCCCAAGAGACCCAGTACTTC
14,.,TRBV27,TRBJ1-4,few,CASSLAISGGKLFF,TGTGCCAGCAGTCTAGCTATTTCGGGAGGAAAACTGTTTTTT
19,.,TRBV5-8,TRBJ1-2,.,CASSLGGSAKKAKLYGYTF,TGTGCCAGCAGCTTAGGTGGCTCGGCGAAGAAAGCGAAACTCTATGGCTACACCTTC
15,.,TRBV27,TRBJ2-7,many,CASSLHREVSYEQYF,TGTGCCAGCAGTCTTCACAGGGAGGTTAGCTACGAGCAGTACTTC
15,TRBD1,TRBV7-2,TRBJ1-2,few,CASSSRTGYGYGYTF,TGTGCCAGCAGTTCCAGGACAGGGTATGGCTATGGCTACACCTTC
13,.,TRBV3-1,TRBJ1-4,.,CASSQDSEEKLFF,TGTGCCAGCAGCCAAGATTCAGAGGAAAAACTGTTTTTT